These 30 T cell receptor beta chains originate from one sample sequenced in a study of response to subunit inactivated influenza vaccine listed by TCRdb under 2018. The library relied on RT-PCR. Instrument on record: Illumina HiSeq 2500. TCRdb itself trimmed the public reads at Q25 with fastp, ran MiXCR and retained productive beta chains. Here each entry gathers all rows of one CDR3 protein and keeps the most common genes and DNA. The sample contains about 580,000 distinct CDR3 sequences, 14% of them found a single time. Roughly 11% of the sample goes to the ten largest clones. The starting material was PBMCs from blood, obtained less than 13 days after vaccination. These TCRs come from a man aged 45-65 years who received an inactivated influenza vaccine. Donor details come from another sample of the same person, matched by shared clones.

The chain combines TRBV29-1 with TRBJ2-7, with D maybe TRBD2 (7 bases). CDR1 is SQVTM, CDR2 ANQGSEA, per germline. The CDR3 totals 13 residues. The V and J ends lost 7 bases and 3 bases respectively, with 16 bases between them. The CDR3 protein is CSGGGAVLYEQYF. CDR3 nucleotides: TGCAGCGGGGGGGGGGCAGTTCTCTACGAGCAGTACTTC.

This clonotype has a count of ten or more. The chain is built from TRBV29-1 and TRBJ1-5, with D possibly TRBD1 on 6 matching bases. CDR3 length equals 13 residues. V was clipped by 6 bases and J by 7 bases, with 16 bases between them. Germline V gene data show CDR1 as SQVTM and CDR2 as ANQGSEA. The CDR3 region is CSVRKGEGQPQHF. DNA of the CDR3: TGCAGCGTCAGAAAGGGGGAAGGGCAGCCCCAGCATTTT.

This sequence joins TRBV7-2 and TRBJ2-7; no clear D gene. Germline CDR1 reads SGHTA; CDR2 reads FQGNSA. The CDR3 is 15 residues long. Trimming removed 1 base from V and 0 bases from J, with 10 bases in between. CDR3 loop: CASSLVDTHSYEQYF. DNA of the CDR3: TGTGCCAGCAGCTTAGTAGACACACACTCCTACGAGCAGTACTTC.

This clonotype was recorded at least ten times. The genes are TRBV5-6 and TRBJ2-1; D remains unclear. V lost 3 bases and J 7 bases, leaving 8 bases between the germline ends. CDR3 length equals 12 residues. The germline gives CDR1 SGHDT, CDR2 YYEEEE. CDR3 protein: CASSYRPNEQFF. The CDR3 DNA follows: TGTGCCAGCAGCTATAGACCAAATGAGCAGTTCTTC.

The chain combines TRBV12-3 or TRBV12-4 with TRBJ2-3; 9 nucleotides agree with TRBD2. The J segment lost 6 bases and the V segment lost 6 bases, leaving 7 bases of the junction unmatched. This CDR3 contains 14 residues. The CDR3 here is CASRASGVRDTQYF. The DNA of the CDR3 is TGTGCCAGCAGGGCTAGCGGGGTGCGGGATACGCAGTATTTT.

This clonotype was picked up a small number of times. The rearrangement uses TRBV29-1 and TRBJ2-1, with 8 positions matching TRBD1. The CDR3 is made up of 16 amino acids. Germline CDR1 reads SQVTM; CDR2 reads ANQGSEA. With V trimmed by 4 bases and J by 9 bases, 17 bases remained unmatched. DNA of the CDR3: TGCAGCGTTGGGGCAGGGGGCATTTCATCCGGTGGTGAGCAGTTCTTC. Its protein product is CSVGAGGISSGGEQFF.

The chain couples TRBV7-6 to TRBJ2-2; 10 bases are shared with TRBD1. This CDR3 has 17 amino acids. From germline, CDR1 is SGHVS and CDR2 FNYEAQ. Trimming removed 0 bases from V and 5 bases from J; junction bases left unmatched: 6. In DNA form, the CDR3 reads TGTGCCAGCAGCTTAGCTACCGGGACAGGGGAAACCGGGGAGCTGTTTTTT. It is translated as CASSLATGTGETGELFF. Filled out from reference TRBV7-6 and TRBJ2-2, the complete variable domain reads GAGVSQSPRYKVTKRGQDVALRCDPISGHVSLYWYRQALGQGPEFLTYFNYEAQQDKSGLPNDRFSAERPEGSISTLTIQRTEQRDSAMYRCASSLATGTGETGELFFGEGSRLTVL.

This clonotype was counted only a few times. The chain recombines TRBV29-1 with TRBJ1-2, with TRBD1 as a possible D gene (5 bases). V lost 7 bases and J 3 bases, leaving 18 bases between the germline ends. The CDR3 sequence is 14 residues long. The V gene's germline CDR1 is SQVTM and CDR2 ANQGSEA. CDR3 residues: CSAGAGGGDYGYTF. The CDR3 DNA is TGCAGCGCCGGAGCGGGGGGAGGGGACTATGGCTACACCTTC.

In its sample, this clonotype was seen a few times. The rearrangement uses TRBV21-1 and TRBJ1-5; TRBD1, the D gene given by the table, was not confirmed from the DNA. TRBV21-1 is annotated as a pseudogene. The CDR3 totals 14 residues. Here the CDR3 DNA reads TGTGCCGCTAAAGACAGGGCAGGGAATCAGCCCCAGCATTTT. Amino acid sequence: CAAKDRAGNQPQHF.

This clonotype was detected ten times or more. The V and J genes are TRBV6-1 and TRBJ2-2; 7 positions agree with TRBD2. V was clipped by 6 bases and J by 7 bases; unmatched bases: 11. The germline V gene has CDR1 MNHNS and CDR2 SASEGT. This CDR3 spans 15 amino acids. This CDR3 is CASRWAAGSNGELFF. For the CDR3, the DNA is TGTGCCAGCAGATGGGCAGCGGGATCGAACGGGGAGCTGTTTTTT.

V and J are TRBV11-1 and TRBJ2-6, with TRBD1 matching over 7 bases. The V gene's germline CDR1 is SGHAT and CDR2 FQDESV (reference sequence). Trimming took 3 bases from V and 2 from J; bases not matched to a gene: 7. This CDR3 has 17 residues. The CDR3 reads CASSFPTGSAGANVLTF. The DNA for the CDR3 is TGTGCCAGCAGCTTCCCGACAGGGTCGGCTGGGGCCAACGTCCTGACTTTC.

The V and J genes are TRBV15 and TRBJ2-3; no clear D. The CDR3 is 16 residues long. Trimming left V 1 base short and J 2 bases short, with 13 bases between. Germline CDR1 and CDR2: LNHNV and YYDKDF (reference sequence). CDR3 loop: CATSRVPQLFTDTQYF. The CDR3 DNA is TGTGCCACCAGCAGAGTACCACAACTTTTCACAGATACGCAGTATTTT.

This rearrangement joins TRBV7-6 to TRBJ1-3; D might be TRBD1 (6 bases). V was clipped by 4 bases and J by 2 bases, with 12 bases between them. This CDR3 is built from 15 residues. CDR1 and CDR2 (germline): SGHVS, FNYEAQ. Here the CDR3 DNA reads TGTGCCAGCAGCTATGGGGGCCGCGCTGGAAACACCATATATTTT. This encodes CASSYGGRAGNTIYF.

The CDR3 nucleotides are TGTGCCAGTAGTTTCCAGGGGAATACTCCTGAGCAGTTCTTC. It translates to CASSFQGNTPEQFF. This chain uses TRBV19 with TRBJ2-1; D may be TRBD1 (6 bases). Germline V lookup: CDR1 LNHDA, CDR2 SQIVND (reference sequence). V gave up 5 bases and J gave up 9 bases, with 17 bases separating them. The CDR3 contains 14 residues. Full variable domain (remainder filled in from reference TRBV19 and TRBJ2-1): DGGITQSPKYLFRKEGQNVTLSCEQNLNHDAMYWYRQDPGQGLRLIYYSQIVNDFQKGDIAEGYSVSREKKESFPLTVTSAQKNPTAFYLCASSFQGNTPEQFFGPGTRLTVL.

This clonotype has at least ten counts. V usage is TRBV20-1 and J usage is TRBJ1-3; 8 bases line up with TRBD1. Germline V gene data show CDR1 as DFQATT and CDR2 as SNEGSKA (reference sequence). Unmatched junction bases numbered 5, after V lost 6 bases and J lost 4 bases. CDR3 length: 13 residues. The DNA of the CDR3 is TGCAGTGCGGAGACAGGGGCAGGAAACACCATATATTTT. This sequence encodes CSAETGAGNTIYF.

The V call is TRBV11-2, the J call TRBJ1-2; unclear D gene. CDR3 size: 15 residues. The germline CDR1 and CDR2 sequences are SGHAT and FQNNGV. V lost 5 bases and J lost 2, with 15 bases in between. The CDR3 loop is CASSPREGGNYGYTF. In DNA, the CDR3 is TGTGCCAGCAGCCCGCGTGAGGGAGGGAACTATGGCTACACCTTC.

This clonotype turned up a few times. The gene calls are TRBV7-2 and TRBJ2-7; D is uncertain. V was shortened by 5 bases and J by 0 bases, with 11 bases between the two germline ends. This CDR3 has 14 residues. Germline CDR1 is SGHTA and CDR2 is FQGNSA. Here the CDR3 DNA reads TGTGCCAGCAGCCGGATCCCTAGCTCCTACGAGCAGTACTTC. Protein: CASSRIPSSYEQYF.

This clonotype appeared a few times. V gene TRBV4-2 combines with J gene TRBJ1-4; tentatively, D is TRBD1 (6 bases). V dropped 4 bases and J dropped 8 bases, with 14 bases sitting between them. Per the germline V gene, CDR1 is LGHNA and CDR2 is YNFKEQ. The CDR3 runs to 14 residues. The CDR3 sequence is CASSPGQPPEKLFF. Written as DNA, the CDR3 is TGTGCCAGCAGCCCCGGACAGCCACCAGAAAAACTGTTTTTT.

The gene calls are TRBV28 and TRBJ2-7; 7 nucleotides line up with TRBD2. The CDR3 contains 16 residues. Losses at the gene ends were 5 bases for V and 6 bases for J; bases not matched to a gene: 16. CDR1 and CDR2 from the germline V gene are MDHEN and SYDVKM. The CDR3: CASSHVEGRELAEQYF. The CDR3 DNA sequence: TGTGCCAGCAGTCACGTTGAGGGGCGGGAGCTCGCCGAGCAGTACTTC.

This chain joins TRBV20-1 and TRBJ1-1; D is perhaps TRBD1 (5 bases). The V gene's germline CDR1 is DFQATT and CDR2 SNEGSKA (reference sequence). V lost 3 bases to trimming and J lost 6 bases, with 8 bases between them. The CDR3 runs to 11 residues. CDR3 amino acids: CSASQGAEAFF. The CDR3 region has the DNA TGCAGTGCTAGTCAGGGCGCTGAAGCTTTCTTT.

This clonotype was detected a few times. The V gene is TRBV6-2 or TRBV6-3, the J gene TRBJ2-7; D not resolved. V was clipped by 6 bases and J by 4 bases, with 19 bases between them. The CDR3 runs 15 residues. Per germline, CDR1 MNHEY and CDR2 SVGEGT. As DNA, the CDR3 is TGTGCCAGCAGACTTGGAATGCCCTTGGTGTACGAGCAGTACTTC. This translates into CASRLGMPLVYEQYF.

The chain has TRBV9 and TRBJ2-5, with D maybe TRBD1 (5 bases). V dropped 1 base and J dropped 2 bases, with 6 bases sitting between them. This CDR3 comprises 13 residues. CDR1 SGDLS and CDR2 YYNGEE come from the germline V gene. For the CDR3, the DNA is TGTGCCAGCAGCGTACCAGGGCAAGAGACCCAGTACTTC. Its translation is CASSVPGQETQYF. Full variable domain (missing parts from reference TRBV9 and TRBJ2-5): DSGVTQTPKHLITATGQRVTLRCSPRSGDLSVYWYQQSLDQGLQFLIQYYNGEERAKGNILERFSAQQFPDLHSELNLSSLELGDSALYFCASSVPGQETQYFGPGTRLLVL.

The genes are TRBV19 and TRBJ1-4; 7 positions match TRBD1. Germline trimming cut 4 bases from V and 6 bases from J; bases unmatched to any gene: 8. CDR1 and CDR2 from the germline V gene are LNHDA and SQIVND (reference sequence). This CDR3 has 15 residues. In DNA, the CDR3 is TGTGCCAGTAGTAGCTCACCGGGACAGCATGAAAAACTGTTTTTT. Translation gives CASSSSPGQHEKLFF.

This clonotype has just a few counts. This chain links TRBV20-1 with TRBJ2-5, with TRBD2 matching 7 bases. The germline CDR1 and CDR2 sequences are DFQATT and SNEGSKA (reference sequence). CDR3 length: 15 residues. V lost 5 bases, J lost 5 bases, and 14 bases stayed unmatched. The CDR3 reads CSAERREGFWETQYF. In DNA form, the CDR3 reads TGCAGTGCTGAGAGGAGGGAGGGTTTCTGGGAGACCCAGTACTTC.

This clonotype was found many times. V and J are TRBV6-2 or TRBV6-3 and TRBJ1-1; 7 bases align to TRBD1. The CDR3 runs to 13 residues. The trim removed 6 bases at V and 1 base at J, leaving 2 bases unmatched. Germline V gene lookup returns CDR1 MNHEY and CDR2 SVGEGT. The CDR3: CASRRTGNTEAFF. The CDR3 bases are TGTGCCAGCAGACGGACAGGGAACACTGAAGCTTTCTTT.

A few counts support this clonotype. The chain links TRBV6-1 to TRBJ1-6; TRBD1 matches 7 bases. The CDR3 runs to 15 residues. Germline CDR1 is MNHNS and CDR2 is SASEGT. V lost 7 bases to trimming and J lost 6 bases; unmatched junction nucleotides: 9. CDR3 in amino acids: CASTMAGGFNSPLHF. CDR3 coding DNA: TGTGCCAGCACCATGGCAGGGGGTTTTAATTCACCCCTCCACTTT.

A word on this clonotype: Compared with germline, one end of the junction differs, possibly owing to a read error. This sequence joins TRBV20-1 and TRBJ2-7, with TRBD2 matching over 9 bases. The germline gives CDR1 DFQATT, CDR2 SNEGSKA (reference sequence). This CDR3 contains 14 residues. CDR3 protein: CSARSQAYGTSKFF. CDR3 bases: TGCAGTGCTAGATCCCAAGCATACGGGACTAGCAAGTTCTTC.

This chain joins TRBV5-1 and TRBJ1-2, with a possible D match to TRBD1 (5 bases). The CDR3 consists of 13 residues. V shed 4 bases and J shed 4 bases, with 11 bases lying between them. Germline assignment: CDR1 SGHRS and CDR2 YFSETQ. The CDR3 DNA reads TGCGCCAGCAGCGCACAGGAATTCTATGGCTACACCTTC. Its translation: CASSAQEFYGYTF.

This clonotype was picked up many times. As DNA, the CDR3 is TGTGCCAGCAGTTCCACCGGGACAGGGGTGAACACTGAAGCTTTCTTT. Encoded protein: CASSSTGTGVNTEAFF. The chain has TRBV6-5 and TRBJ1-1; 10 bases line up with TRBD1. Looked up from germline, CDR1 is MNHEY and CDR2 is SVGAGI. The V segment lost 4 bases and the J segment 0 bases; nucleotides outside the gene matches: 5. The length of the CDR3 is 16 residues.

The CDR3 DNA reads as TGTGCCAGCAGTTATGGGGCAGGTTTCTCCTACGAGCAGTACTTC. Protein product: CASSYGAGFSYEQYF. The J gene is TRBJ2-7, the V gene TRBV6-5, with D possibly matching TRBD1 (5 bases). Per germline, CDR1 MNHEY and CDR2 SVGAGI. V was trimmed by 3 bases and J by 0 bases, leaving 12 bases between them. The CDR3 spans 15 residues.